The 28 T cell receptor beta chains given below trace back to one sample, sequenced in a study of post-analysis software for immune sequencing data. Study-level findings and limits: Five TRBV segments, including TRBV5-6, TRBV5-1 and TRBV20-1, were more frequent in patients than controls.

The authors incorporated unique molecular identifiers into the TCR beta cDNA libraries. TCRdb independently ran MiXCR on the PCR reads; one entry per CDR3 protein. The sample holds about 260,000 distinct CDR3 sequences, 36% seen once. Their recognized antigens are unknown. The specimen sequenced was blood. These receptor sequences come from a girl aged 10-17 years with multiple sclerosis.

This clonotype has a count of ten or more. The V call is TRBV15, the J call TRBJ1-2; D is unresolved. V was cut by 1 base and J by 3 bases, with 15 bases left in between. This CDR3 has 16 residues. Germline CDR1 LNHNV, CDR2 YYDKDF (reference sequence). The chain's CDR3 is CATSRGRGISDYGYTF. DNA of the CDR3: TGTGCCACCAGCAGAGGGCGGGGAATAAGTGACTATGGCTACACCTTC.

The chain couples TRBV7-2 to TRBJ2-2; D is ambiguous. Deletions cut 5 bases from V and 7 bases from J, with 14 bases between. The CDR3 is 14 amino acids. CDR1 SGHTA and CDR2 FQGNSA come from the germline V gene. CDR3 residues: CASSLTGEYGELFF. CDR3 bases: TGTGCCAGCAGCCTCACCGGCGAGTACGGGGAGCTGTTTTTT.

V and J are TRBV7-8 and TRBJ2-5; D perhaps matches TRBD2 (5 bases). In germline, CDR1 is SGHVS, CDR2 FQNEAQ. Between the trimmed V and J ends, which lost 2 bases and 12 bases, there was a span of 16 bases. This CDR3 comprises 13 residues. The CDR3 loop is CASSLRLAGEKYF. The CDR3 coding sequence is TGTGCCAGCAGCTTAAGGCTAGCTGGCGAAAAGTACTTC.

For this clonotype: Since a much larger clone is just one base distant, this may be a read error. This chain links TRBV20-1 with TRBJ2-5, with 7 nucleotides matching TRBD2. CDR1 and CDR2 from the germline V gene are DFQATT and SNEGSKA (reference sequence). The CDR3 is made up of 15 amino acids. The junction had 7 bases not matched to a gene; V was cut back by 3 bases and J by 0 bases. Written as DNA, the CDR3 is TGCAGTGCTAGTATACCTAGCGGAGACCAAGAGACCCAGTACTTC. Translating it yields CSASIPSGDQETQYF.

This clonotype has ten or more counts. The chain joins TRBV10-3 to TRBJ2-5; 8 bases fit TRBD2. Germline V CDR1 and CDR2: ENHRY, SYGVKD. V dropped 6 bases and J dropped 3; count of bases not matched to a gene: 6. The CDR3 has 14 amino acids. CDR3 in amino acids: CAISPGLAEETQYF. In nucleotides, the CDR3 is TGTGCCATCAGCCCCGGACTAGCAGAAGAGACCCAGTACTTC.

Turning to this clonotype: The CDR3 carries no conserved terminal phenylalanine or tryptophan, so it likely arises from a read error. In nucleotides, the CDR3 is TGTGCCAGCAGCTTAAGAGGGAACACTGAAGCTTTCTGT. Protein product: CASSLRGNTEAFC. This rearrangement joins TRBV7-3 to TRBJ1-1, with D uncertain. The CDR3 is 13 amino acids. V gave up 1 base and J gave up 1 base, with 4 bases separating them. Germline V gene lookup returns CDR1 SGHTA and CDR2 FQGTGA.

The table lists this clonotype with many counts. The chain's CDR3 is CASRPTSGSYEQYF. CDR3 DNA sequence: TGCGCCAGCAGACCTACTAGCGGCTCCTACGAGCAGTACTTC. The gene calls are TRBV4-1 and TRBJ2-7, with 8 bases aligning to TRBD2. After removal of 6 bases from V and 0 bases from J, the junction contained 4 bases not matched to a gene. CDR3 length: 14 amino acids. Germline CDR1 reads MGHRA; CDR2 reads YSYEKL.

About this clonotype: This may stem from a read error, because a much larger clone lies one nucleotide away. The genes are TRBV7-2 and TRBJ2-1, with a tentative D call TRBD2 (7 bases). This CDR3 contains 17 residues. In germline, CDR1 is SGHTA, CDR2 FQGNSA. Deletions cut 4 bases from V and 0 bases from J, with 16 bases between. The CDR3 nucleotides are TGTGCCAGCAGCTCCCCCAGGGGAGGGCCCTCCTACAATGAGCAGTTCTTC. Protein: CASSSPRGGPSYNEQFF. Variable domain in full (rest from reference TRBV7-2 and TRBJ2-1): GAGVSQSPSNKVTEKGKDVELRCDPISGHTALYWYRQSLGQGLEFLIYFQGNSAPDKSGLPSDRFSAERTGGSVSTLTIQRTQQEDSAVYLCASSSPRGGPSYNEQFFGPGTRLTVL.

This clonotype was recorded many times. The chain recombines TRBV7-3 with TRBJ1-1; D ambiguous. Germline V gives CDR1 SGHTA, CDR2 FQGTGA. Trimming took 3 bases from V and 1 from J, leaving 18 bases between them. The CDR3 runs 17 residues. The CDR3 reads CASSFLSELWANTEAFF. The CDR3 DNA sequence: TGTGCCAGCAGCTTCCTGTCCGAACTGTGGGCGAACACTGAAGCTTTCTTT. Complete variable domain (other parts from reference TRBV7-3 and TRBJ1-1): GAGVSQTPSNKVTEKGKYVELRCDPISGHTALYWYRQSLGQGPEFLIYFQGTGAADDSGLPNDRFFAVRPEGSVSTLKIQRTERGDSAVYLCASSFLSELWANTEAFFGQGTRLTVV.

The rearrangement uses TRBV28 and TRBJ2-3; D possibly corresponds to TRBD2 (5 bases). Per germline, CDR1 MDHEN and CDR2 SYDVKM. The length of the CDR3 is 15 residues. Deletions cut 6 bases from V and 3 bases from J, with 16 bases between. CDR3: CASSSSLWRTDTQYF. Written as DNA, the CDR3 is TGTGCCAGCAGCTCGTCTCTATGGAGGACAGATACGCAGTATTTT.

CDR3 sequence reads: CASSSGPQGGTEAFF. In DNA, the CDR3 is TGCGCCAGCAGCTCCGGACCCCAAGGCGGCACTGAAGCTTTCTTT. This chain joins TRBV5-1 and TRBJ1-1; D is uncertain. The CDR3 runs to 15 residues. CDR1 is SGHRS and CDR2 is YFSETQ in the germline V gene. Trimming removed 3 bases from V and 4 bases from J, with 16 bases in between.

This clonotype showed up many times. The chain recombines TRBV6-6 with TRBJ2-3; 12 bases align to TRBD2. V lost 6 bases to trimming and J lost 4 bases; unmatched junction nucleotides: 8. The CDR3 is 16 amino acids. Per germline, CDR1 MNHNY and CDR2 SVGAGI (reference sequence). CDR3 sequence reads: CASSLAGGQSADTQYF. CDR3 nucleotide sequence: TGTGCCAGCAGCCTAGCGGGGGGGCAATCAGCAGATACGCAGTATTTT.

This clonotype has more than one count but fewer than ten. The CDR3 DNA sequence: TGTGCCAGCAGCGGCCGCCGGGACAGGGCCACAGATACGCAGTATTTT. It translates to CASSGRRDRATDTQYF. The chain joins TRBV7-8 to TRBJ2-3; TRBD1 matches at 9 bases. The CDR3 is 16 residues long. Germline CDR1 reads SGHVS; CDR2 reads FQNEAQ. J was trimmed by 2 bases and V by 5 bases; bases with no gene match: 8.

The V and J genes are TRBV5-5 and TRBJ2-1, with D possibly matching TRBD2 (5 bases). Germline V CDR1 and CDR2: SGHKS, YYEKEE (reference sequence). This CDR3 is 15 amino acids long. V lost 4 bases to trimming and J lost 13 bases, with 24 bases between them. The CDR3 nucleotides are TGTGCCAGCAGCCCCACGGCGGGTCCCTGGGTCCAACAGTTCTTC. It codes for CASSPTAGPWVQQFF.

The table lists this clonotype with many counts. The chain recombines TRBV29-1 with TRBJ1-5, with 8 bases that match TRBD1. Germline V CDR1 and CDR2: SQVTM, ANQGSEA. The CDR3 loop spans 13 amino acids. The trim removed 7 bases at V and 6 bases at J, leaving 8 bases unmatched. CDR3 amino acids: CSATTGVGQPQHF. CDR3 bases: TGCAGCGCCACGACAGGGGTCGGTCAGCCCCAGCATTTT.

This sequence joins TRBV4-1 and TRBJ2-3, with 8 bases lining up with TRBD2. After removal of 4 bases from V and 5 bases from J, the junction contained 14 bases not matched to a gene. Germline assignment: CDR1 MGHRA and CDR2 YSYEKL. CDR3 length: 17 residues. CDR3 in DNA: TGCGCCAGCAGCCCTAAGACGGGCGGGAGGCGTGTAGATACGCAGTATTTT. This translates into CASSPKTGGRRVDTQYF.

This clonotype was seen many times. This chain connects TRBV20-1 to TRBJ2-1; TRBD2 aligns across 12 bases. Germline V gene lookup returns CDR1 DFQATT and CDR2 SNEGSKA (reference sequence). Germline trimming cut 3 bases from V and 0 bases from J; bases unmatched to any gene: 12. This CDR3 is 19 amino acids long. Written as DNA, the CDR3 is TGCAGTGCTAGTGGTGGGACTAGCGGGCGGACCCGCTCCTACAATGAGCAGTTCTTC. It codes for CSASGGTSGRTRSYNEQFF.

Turning to this clonotype: This sequence may be a read error, since a much larger clone differs from it by one base. The rearrangement joins TRBV12-3 or TRBV12-4 to TRBJ2-2; tentative D call: TRBD2 (6 bases). This CDR3 is built from 17 residues. V dropped 4 bases and J dropped 5 bases, with 20 bases sitting between them. The CDR3 nucleotides are TGTGCCAGCAGTTGGAAGGGCGCGGGAAGGGGTACCGGGGAGCTGTTTTTT. It yields the protein CASSWKGAGRGTGELFF.

This clonotype has at least ten counts. The CDR3: CASSLDRRSWEQYF. The CDR3 DNA sequence: TGTGCCAGCAGTCTAGACAGGAGGTCATGGGAGCAGTACTTC. The chain combines TRBV12-3 or TRBV12-4 with TRBJ2-7, with a possible D match to TRBD1 (6 bases). The V gene lost 5 bases and the J gene lost 7 bases, with 18 bases spanning the gap. This CDR3 is built from 14 residues.

This clonotype has just a few counts. A much larger clone lies one base from this, so it may be a read error. This sequence joins TRBV24-1 and TRBJ2-1, with a tentative D call TRBD2 (6 bases). The CDR3 extends over 16 amino acids. Germline CDR1 KGHDR, CDR2 SFDVKD. V shed 4 bases and J shed 8 bases, with 20 bases lying between them. The CDR3 sequence: CATSELTNGSSYEQFF. The CDR3 DNA follows: TGTGCCACCAGTGAGCTGACTAACGGGAGTTCCTATGAGCAGTTCTTC.

The table lists this clonotype with many counts. As DNA, the CDR3 is TGCAGTGCTTTCTCCCAGGGGGGAACCTACGAGCAGTACTTC. It yields the protein CSAFSQGGTYEQYF. V and J are TRBV20-1 and TRBJ2-7, with D possibly matching TRBD1 (7 bases). Germline CDR1 reads DFQATT; CDR2 reads SNEGSKA (reference sequence). CDR3 length: 14 residues. Deletions cut 5 bases from V and 2 bases from J, with 16 bases between.

V usage is TRBV3-1 and J usage is TRBJ2-2; possibly TRBD1 for D (6 bases). CDR1 and CDR2 (germline): LGHDT, YNNKEL (reference sequence). The CDR3 consists of 15 residues. V lost 0 bases and J lost 3, with 8 bases in between. The CDR3 is CASSQEGAYTGELFF. CDR3 DNA sequence: TGTGCCAGCAGCCAAGAGGGGGCCTACACCGGGGAGCTGTTTTTT.

V gene TRBV5-1 combines with J gene TRBJ1-5; a possible D gene is TRBD1 (5 bases). The CDR3 has 18 residues. The V gene's germline CDR1 is SGHRS and CDR2 YFSETQ. The V end lost 0 bases, the J end lost 4 bases, and 20 bases lay between the germline ends. The CDR3 loop reads CASSLAPGLGKGNQPQHF. CDR3 in DNA: TGCGCCAGCAGCTTGGCCCCAGGGCTGGGTAAGGGGAATCAGCCCCAGCATTTT.

A few counts support this clonotype. The chain couples TRBV7-2 to TRBJ2-7; unclear D gene. V dropped 3 bases and J dropped 5 bases, with 11 bases sitting between them. This CDR3 has 13 residues. In germline, CDR1 is SGHTA, CDR2 FQGNSA. DNA for the CDR3: TGTGCCAGCAGCTTTGGGCCTTACGACGAGCAGTACTTC. Encoded protein: CASSFGPYDEQYF.

This clonotype was counted a few times. The gene calls are TRBV15 and TRBJ1-1; D unclear. The V end lost 1 base, the J end lost 10 bases, and 10 bases lay between the germline ends. The germline V gene encodes CDR1 LNHNV and CDR2 YYDKDF (reference sequence). CDR3 length: 12 residues. The CDR3 reads CATSRGEGGAFF. CDR3 bases: TGTGCCACCAGCAGAGGGGAAGGTGGAGCTTTCTTT.

As to this clonotype: One base away lies a much larger clone, so this may be a sequencing read error. This chain uses TRBV5-1 with TRBJ2-4; the match to TRBD1 covers 7 bases. V lost 5 bases, J lost 4 bases, and 12 bases stayed unmatched. The CDR3 spans 16 residues. The germline V gene has CDR1 SGHRS and CDR2 YFSETQ. The CDR3 nucleotides read TGCGCCAGCAGAGCCGGGACAGCGGATACAAAAAACATTCAGTACTTC. Protein product: CASRAGTADTKNIQYF. Supplemented by reference TRBV5-1 and TRBJ2-4, the full variable domain reads KAGVTQTPRYLIKTRGQQVTLSCSPISGHRSVSWYQQTPGQGLQFLFEYFSETQRNKGNFPGRFSGRQFSNSRSEMNVSTLELGDSALYLCASRAGTADTKNIQYFGAGTRLSVL.

The V call is TRBV5-1, the J call TRBJ2-3; 11 bases are shared with TRBD2. The J segment lost 2 bases and the V segment lost 3 bases, leaving 11 bases of the junction unmatched. The length of the CDR3 is 18 residues. Looked up from germline, CDR1 is SGHRS and CDR2 is YFSETQ. As DNA, the CDR3 is TGCGCCAGCAGCTCTGAAGGGACTAGCGGACGATTCACAGATACGCAGTATTTT. As protein: CASSSEGTSGRFTDTQYF.

The V call is TRBV10-3, the J call TRBJ1-1, with D perhaps TRBD1 (5 bases). Trimming stripped 3 bases from V and 8 bases from J, with 10 bases between. CDR1 ENHRY and CDR2 SYGVKD come from the germline V gene. This CDR3 comprises 12 residues. The CDR3 sequence is CAISDSGTEAFF. In DNA form, the CDR3 reads TGTGCCATCAGTGATTCGGGGACCGAAGCTTTCTTT.